This TCR beta chain was captured in a study of blood T cell repertoires in COVID-19. Study-level information: Both acute and convalescent COVID-19 samples were obtained from the United States, Italy and Spain.

The table lists this clone with a count of one. The table came from immunoSEQ multiplex PCR; TCRdb's copy has only in-frame clones and leaves some out. The data contain 100,000 or so clones, 82% of them singletons. Trimming took 3 bases from V and 2 from J; bases not matched to a gene: 4. CDR3 length equals 15 residues. Germline V lookup: CDR1 KGHSH, CDR2 LQKENI. This receptor was identified in a man over 45 with active or convalescent COVID-19. V usage is TRBV18 and J usage is TRBJ1-3; 7 nucleotides agree with TRBD1. The sequenced material came from peripheral blood. CDR3 amino acids: CASSPSTGTGNTIYF. In nucleotides, the CDR3 is TGTGCCAGCTCACCCTCGACAGGGACTGGAAACACCATATATTTT.